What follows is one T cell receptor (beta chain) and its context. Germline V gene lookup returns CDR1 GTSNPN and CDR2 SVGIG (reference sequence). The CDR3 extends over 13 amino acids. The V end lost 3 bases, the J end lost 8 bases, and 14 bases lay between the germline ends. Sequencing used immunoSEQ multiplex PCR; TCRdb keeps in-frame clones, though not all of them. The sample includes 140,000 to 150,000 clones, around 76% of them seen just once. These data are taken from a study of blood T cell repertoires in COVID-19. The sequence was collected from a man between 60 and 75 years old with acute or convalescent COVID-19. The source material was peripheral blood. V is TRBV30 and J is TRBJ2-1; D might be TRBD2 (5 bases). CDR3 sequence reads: CAWRKRLGDEQFF. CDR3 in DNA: TGTGCCTGGAGAAAAAGACTCGGGGATGAGCAGTTCTTC.